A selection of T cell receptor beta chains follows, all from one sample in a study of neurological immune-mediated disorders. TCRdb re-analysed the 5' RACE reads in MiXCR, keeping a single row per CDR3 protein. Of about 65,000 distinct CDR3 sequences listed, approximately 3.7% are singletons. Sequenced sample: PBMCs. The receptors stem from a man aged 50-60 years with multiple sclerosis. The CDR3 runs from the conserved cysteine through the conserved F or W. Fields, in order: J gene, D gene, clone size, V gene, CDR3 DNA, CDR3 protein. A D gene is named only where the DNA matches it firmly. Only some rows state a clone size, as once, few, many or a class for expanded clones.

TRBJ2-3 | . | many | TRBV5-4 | TGTGCCAGCAGCTGGTACGGACAGACACATACGCAGTATTTT | CASSWYGQTHTQYF
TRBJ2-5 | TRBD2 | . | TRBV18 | TGTGCCAGCTCACCGTTACTAGCGGGGGGCTCAGAGACCCAGTACTTC | CASSPLLAGGSETQYF
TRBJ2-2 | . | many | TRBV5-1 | TGCGCCAGCAGCTTGGCCTTGGGGACCGGGGAGCTGTTTTTT | CASSLALGTGELFF
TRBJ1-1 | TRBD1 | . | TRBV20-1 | TGCAGTGCTAGAGATATTAGACAGGGCGGCACTGAAGCTTTCTTT | CSARDIRQGGTEAFF
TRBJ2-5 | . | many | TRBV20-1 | TGCAGTGCTCGTGGGGGGAATCAAGAGACCCAGTACTTC | CSARGGNQETQYF
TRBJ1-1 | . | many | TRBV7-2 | TGTGCCAGCAGCTTTTCAGTGGACACTGAAGCTTTCTTT | CASSFSVDTEAFF
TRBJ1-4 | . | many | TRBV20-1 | TGCAGTGCCCCAAGGGGGGCAGGGAATGAAAAACTGTTTTTT | CSAPRGAGNEKLFF
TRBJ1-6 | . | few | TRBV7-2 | TGTGCCAGCAGCTTTTGGACGGATACGAATTCACCCCTCAACTTT | CASSFWTDTNSPLNF
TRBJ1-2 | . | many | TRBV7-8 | TGTGCCAGCAGCTCATGGGCGAGAAGGAACTATGGCTACACCTTC | CASSSWARRNYGYTF
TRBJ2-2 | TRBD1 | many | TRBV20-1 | TGCAGTGCTAGGACTACAGGGGCGGGCGGGGAGCTGTTTTTT | CSARTTGAGGELFF
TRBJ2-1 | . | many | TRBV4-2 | TGTGCCAGCAGCCAAGACATACACAGCTCCTACAATGAGCAGTTCTTC | CASSQDIHSSYNEQFF
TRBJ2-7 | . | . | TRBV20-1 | TGCAGTGCCAACAGGGTCTACGAGCAGTACTTC | CSANRVYEQYF
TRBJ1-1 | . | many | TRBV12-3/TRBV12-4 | TGTGCCAGCAGCCCTTGGGGGTACCAGAACACTGAAGCTTTCTTT | CASSPWGYQNTEAFF
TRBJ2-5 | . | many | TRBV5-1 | TGCGCCAGCAGCTTGGGACAGATGGAGGAGACCCAGTACTTC | CASSLGQMEETQYF
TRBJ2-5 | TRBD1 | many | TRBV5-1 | TGCGCCAGCAGCTTATCCACAGGGGATTACGAGACCCAGTACTTC | CASSLSTGDYETQYF
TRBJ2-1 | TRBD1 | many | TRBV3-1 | TGTGCCAGCAGCTTTCAGGGGGCGCCGAGCAATGAGCAGTTCTTC | CASSFQGAPSNEQFF
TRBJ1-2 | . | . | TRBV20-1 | TGCAGTGCTAGAGATCTGAGACATGGCTACACCTTC | CSARDLRHGYTF
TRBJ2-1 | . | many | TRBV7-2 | TGTGCCAGCAGCTTACGGAGGTTCCATGAGCAGTTCTTC | CASSLRRFHEQFF
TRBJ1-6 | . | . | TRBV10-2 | TGCGCCAGCAGTGAGCCGTTCGGATCTTTTGGGTCCTATAATTCACCCCTCAACTTT | CASSEPFGSFGSYNSPLNF
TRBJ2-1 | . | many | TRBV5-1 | TGCGCCAGCAGCTCACCTCGGCAGGAGCCCTACAATGAGCAGTTCTTC | CASSSPRQEPYNEQFF
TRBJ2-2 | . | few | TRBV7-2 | TGTGCCAGCAGCTTGCGAGTCGGCGGGGAGCTGTTTTTT | CASSLRVGGELFF
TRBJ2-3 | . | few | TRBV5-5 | TGTGCCAGCAGCTTGATTCCAGGGTCAGTTACAGATACGCAGTATTTT | CASSLIPGSVTDTQYF
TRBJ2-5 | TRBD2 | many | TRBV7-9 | TGTGCCAGCAGCCCTACAGGACTAGCGGGACAAGAGACCCAGTACTTC | CASSPTGLAGQETQYF
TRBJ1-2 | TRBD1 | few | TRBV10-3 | TGTGCCATCAGCAAAACGGAACAGGGGGCGTCTGGCTACACCTTC | CAISKTEQGASGYTF
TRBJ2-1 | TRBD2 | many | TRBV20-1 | TGCAGTGCTAAGGACGGCGGGGGGAGCTCCTACAATGAGCAGTTCTTC | CSAKDGGGSSYNEQFF
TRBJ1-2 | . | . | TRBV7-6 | TGTGCCAGCAGCCCAGGGTTACGCTATGGCTACACCTTC | CASSPGLRYGYTF
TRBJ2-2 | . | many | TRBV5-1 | TGCGCCAGCAGCCCGAGGACGGACGCGAACACCGGGGAGCTGTTTTTT | CASSPRTDANTGELFF
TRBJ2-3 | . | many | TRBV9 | TGTGCCAGCAGCGTAGTCAGTAAGACAGATACGCAGTATTTT | CASSVVSKTDTQYF
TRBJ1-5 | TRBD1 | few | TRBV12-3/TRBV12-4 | TGTGCCAGCAGAAGGACAGGGGAGCTGGGTCAGCCCCAGAATTTT | CASRRTGELGQPQNF
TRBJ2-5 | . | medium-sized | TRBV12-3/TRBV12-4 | TGTGCCAGCAGCTTAGGCGAGACCCAGTACTTC | CASSLGETQYF
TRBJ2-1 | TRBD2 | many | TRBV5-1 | TGCGCCAGCAGCTTGGTCGGCGGGGGGGCGAACAATGAGCAGTTCTTC | CASSLVGGGANNEQFF
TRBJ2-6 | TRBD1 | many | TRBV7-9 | TGTGCCAGCAGCTCCCGGATGACAGGGGTAGAACTTTCTGGGGCCAACGTCCTGACTTTC | CASSSRMTGVELSGANVLTF
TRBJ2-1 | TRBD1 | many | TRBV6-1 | TGTGCCAGCACGCGACAGGGTGGTGAGCAGTTCTTC | CASTRQGGEQFF
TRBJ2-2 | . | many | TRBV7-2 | TGTGCCAGCAGCCCGCGGACTTCTAACACCGGGGAGCTGTTTTTT | CASSPRTSNTGELFF
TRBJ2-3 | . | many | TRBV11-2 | TGTGCCAGCATCCCGATGGACGGCCATTTTGGGGCAGATACGCAGTATTTT | CASIPMDGHFGADTQYF
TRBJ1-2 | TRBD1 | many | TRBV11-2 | TGTGCCAGCAGCGCCTCGGGATTGGCTGGACAGGGGGCGAGGACCTTC | CASSASGLAGQGARTF
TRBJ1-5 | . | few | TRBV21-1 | TGTGCCAGCATCAATAGCAATCAGCCCCAGCATTTT | CASINSNQPQHF
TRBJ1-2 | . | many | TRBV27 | TGTGCCAGCAGTTTACGACTCTATGGCTACACCTTC | CASSLRLYGYTF
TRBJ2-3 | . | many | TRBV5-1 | TGCGCCAGCAGCCGGGTGGGGGGGGCAAGTGCAGATACGCAGTATTTT | CASSRVGGASADTQYF
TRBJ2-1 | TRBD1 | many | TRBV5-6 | TGTGCCAGCAGCCCCCGGGACAGGGGCGCCAATGAGCAGTTCTTC | CASSPRDRGANEQFF
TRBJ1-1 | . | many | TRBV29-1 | TGCAGCGTTGAAGCGAAGGTACAACTGAACACTGAAGCTTTCTTT | CSVEAKVQLNTEAFF
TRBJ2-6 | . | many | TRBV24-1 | TGTGCCACCAGTCCCGGACAGTCTTCCTCTGGGGCCAACGTCCTGACTTTC | CATSPGQSSSGANVLTF
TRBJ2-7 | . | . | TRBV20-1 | TGCAGTTTCGCGGGTACCGAAAGGTTCGAGCAGTACTTC | CSFAGTERFEQYF
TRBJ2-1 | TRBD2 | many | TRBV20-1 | TGCAGTGCTACAGACTTCGGGGGGGGCCTCTCCAATGAGCAGTTCTTC | CSATDFGGGLSNEQFF
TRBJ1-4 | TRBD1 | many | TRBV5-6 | TGTGCCAGCAGCTTGTTGACGGGGGACAGCAGGAACGAAAAACTGTTTTTT | CASSLLTGDSRNEKLFF
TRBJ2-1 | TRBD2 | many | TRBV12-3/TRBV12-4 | TGTGCCAGCAGTTTACTAGCGGGGGGGTACAATGAGCAGTTCTTC | CASSLLAGGYNEQFF